Below, 26 T cell receptor beta chains from the same sample are listed, as sequenced in a study of CD8 T cells in Susac syndrome. cDNA came from around 0.5 to 1 ug RNA primed by random hexamers. TCRdb reanalysed the immunoSEQ multiplex PCR reads using MiXCR and keeps one entry per CDR3 protein. The sample carries about 90,000 distinct CDR3 sequences, approximately 95% recorded once. Sequenced sample: CD8+ T cells from PBMCs. The receptors derive from a human donor in good health.

The CDR3 reads CSAREGDEQYF. Written as DNA, the CDR3 is TGCAGTGCTAGAGAGGGGGACGAGCAGTACTTC. V and J are TRBV20-1 and TRBJ2-7; the D gene could be TRBD1 or TRBD2 (5 bases each). Germline V gives CDR1 DFQATT, CDR2 SNEGSKA (reference sequence). V lost 0 bases to trimming and J lost 5 bases, with 5 bases between them. The CDR3 totals 11 residues.

The rearrangement links TRBV6-5 to TRBJ2-2; 9 nucleotides align to TRBD1. CDR1 and CDR2 from the germline V gene are MNHEY and SVGAGI. The CDR3 covers 14 residues. V lost 6 bases, J lost 1 base, and 0 bases stayed unmatched. The CDR3 spells CASRDRGNTGELFF. In DNA, the CDR3 is TGTGCCAGCAGGGACAGGGGGAACACCGGGGAGCTGTTTTTT.

The chain combines TRBV20-1 with TRBJ2-7; 9 bases agree with TRBD1. After removal of 5 bases from V and 0 bases from J, the junction contained 5 bases not matched to a gene. This CDR3 region has 14 residues. Germline loops: CDR1 DFQATT, CDR2 SNEGSKA (reference sequence). The CDR3 DNA reads TGCAGTGCTGCACAGGGGGCTAGCTCCTACGAGCAGTACTTC. Translated: CSAAQGASSYEQYF.

V is TRBV7-9 and J is TRBJ1-2; D is possibly TRBD1 (5 bases). This CDR3 has 14 amino acids. CDR1 is SEHNR, CDR2 FQNEAQ, per germline (reference sequence). V was shortened by 6 bases and J by 4 bases, with 15 bases between the two germline ends. In DNA form, the CDR3 reads TGTGCCAGCAGGCCGGAGGGGACTGGCTATGGCTACACCTTC. This translates into CASRPEGTGYGYTF.

J is TRBJ2-7 and V is TRBV20-1; no reliable D call. The CDR3 is 15 amino acids. CDR1 and CDR2 from the germline V gene are DFQATT and SNEGSKA (reference sequence). Deletions cut 0 bases from V and 4 bases from J, with 16 bases between. The CDR3 coding sequence is TGCAGTGCTAGAGATATCGGAGATGCCCTGTACGAGCAGTACTTC. It is translated as CSARDIGDALYEQYF.

This clonotype turned up a few times. The V call is TRBV7-6, the J call TRBJ2-7; no firm D call. CDR3 length: 14 residues. The ends were cut back, 1 base at V and 2 bases at J, with 9 bases in the middle. Germline V gene sequence: CDR1 SGHVS, CDR2 FNYEAQ. CDR3 loop: CASSLGSGPYEQYF. DNA of the CDR3: TGTGCCAGCAGCTTAGGCTCTGGGCCCTACGAGCAGTACTTC.

The chain carries TRBV7-8 and TRBJ1-3, with unresolved D. Trimming cost V 8 bases and J 0 bases, with 14 bases left between them. The CDR3 consists of 15 residues. Germline CDR1 is SGHVS and CDR2 is FQNEAQ. This CDR3 is CASSEDESSGNTIYF. In DNA form, the CDR3 reads TGTGCCAGCTCGGAGGACGAGAGCTCTGGAAACACCATATATTTT. Supplemented by reference TRBV7-8 and TRBJ1-3, the full variable domain reads GAGVSQSPRYKVAKRGQDVALRCDPISGHVSLFWYQQALGQGPEFLTYFQNEAQLDKSGLPSDRFFAERPEGSVSTLKIQRTQQEDSAVYLCASSEDESSGNTIYFGEGSWLTVV.

The chain links TRBV13 to TRBJ2-5; D perhaps matches TRBD1 (6 bases). The germline V gene has CDR1 PRHDT and CDR2 FYEKMQ (reference sequence). The CDR3 is 15 residues long. Trimming shortened V by 4 bases and J by 1 base, and 13 bases separated the two germline ends. CDR3 residues: CASSWASTGQETQYF. The DNA for the CDR3 is TGTGCCAGCAGCTGGGCATCGACAGGCCAAGAGACCCAGTACTTC.

The chain combines TRBV5-1 with TRBJ1-1, with D possibly being TRBD1 (5 bases). Germline loops: CDR1 SGHRS, CDR2 YFSETQ. The CDR3 is made up of 16 amino acids. With 4 bases removed from V and 0 bases from J, the gap between germline ends came to 16 bases. The CDR3 coding sequence is TGCGCCAGCAGCCTGGCCATGGGGGGGATGAACACTGAAGCTTTCTTT. It specifies CASSLAMGGMNTEAFF.

The chain uses TRBV29-1 and TRBJ1-1; a possible D gene is TRBD1 (5 bases). The length of the CDR3 is 14 residues. The germline V gene encodes CDR1 SQVTM and CDR2 ANQGSEA. The V end lost 8 bases, the J end lost 1 base, and 17 bases lay between the germline ends. The CDR3 sequence is CSSFEGHSNTEAFF. CDR3 nucleotides: TGCAGCTCTTTCGAGGGGCACTCGAACACTGAAGCTTTCTTT.

This clonotype was seen once. The rearrangement uses TRBV5-1 and TRBJ1-1; no clear D. CDR1 is SGHRS, CDR2 YFSETQ, per germline. CDR3 length equals 13 residues. The ends were cut back, 1 base at V and 1 base at J, with 5 bases in the middle. CDR3 residues: CASSLHENTEAFF. In DNA form, the CDR3 reads TGCGCCAGCAGCTTGCACGAGAACACTGAAGCTTTCTTT.

The genes are TRBV28 and TRBJ1-4; 8 nucleotides match TRBD1. The CDR3 spans 14 residues. The V and J ends lost 5 bases and 8 bases, in that order; junction bases with no gene match: 7. Germline V CDR1 and CDR2: MDHEN, SYDVKM. CDR3 loop: CASSPRQGKEKLFF. The CDR3 region has the DNA TGTGCCAGCAGTCCCCGACAGGGGAAGGAAAAACTGTTTTTT.

V and J are TRBV3-1 and TRBJ2-7, with 9 nucleotides matching TRBD1. The germline CDR1 and CDR2 sequences are LGHDT and YNNKEL (reference sequence). V shed 2 bases, J shed 3 bases, and the junction held 8 bases outside the gene matches. The CDR3 loop spans 16 amino acids. CDR3 sequence reads: CASSQLGTGTFYEQYF. Here the CDR3 DNA reads TGTGCCAGCAGCCAACTTGGGACAGGGACTTTCTACGAGCAGTACTTC.

V gene TRBV6-5 combines with J gene TRBJ1-1; D is unresolved. The CDR3 sequence is 15 residues long. Germline V gene sequence: CDR1 MNHEY, CDR2 SVGAGI. Deletions cut 0 bases from V and 5 bases from J, with 13 bases between. The CDR3 DNA sequence: TGTGCCAGCAGTTACTCAAAGGGAGGCGGTACTGAAGCTTTCTTT. It specifies CASSYSKGGGTEAFF.

The V and J genes are TRBV10-3 and TRBJ1-6, with D unclear. There are 15 residues in the CDR3. Trimming removed 0 bases from V and 7 bases from J, with 10 bases in between. In germline, CDR1 is ENHRY, CDR2 SYGVKD. This chain's CDR3 is CAISESPWENSPLHF. As DNA, the CDR3 is TGTGCCATCAGTGAGTCGCCTTGGGAGAATTCACCCCTCCACTTT.

The chain employs TRBV13 and TRBJ2-6; D uncertain. From germline, CDR1 is PRHDT and CDR2 FYEKMQ (reference sequence). Trimming pared 0 bases from V and 4 bases from J, leaving 13 bases between. The length of the CDR3 is 17 residues. CDR3 amino acids: CASSLGRPSAGANVLTF. CDR3 in DNA: TGTGCCAGCAGCTTAGGACGGCCCAGCGCGGGGGCCAACGTCCTGACTTTC.

The J gene is TRBJ2-3, the V gene TRBV2; perhaps TRBD1 as D (6 bases). The CDR3 is made up of 16 amino acids. With 11 bases removed from V and 3 bases from J, the gap between germline ends came to 24 bases. Germline V gene sequence: CDR1 SNHLY, CDR2 FYNNEI. Here the CDR3 DNA reads TGTGCCGCCCGAGGTAGACAGGTCTGGAGGACAGATACGCAGTATTTT. Amino acids: CAARGRQVWRTDTQYF.

The rearrangement uses TRBV29-1 and TRBJ2-7, with a weak D call TRBD2 (6 bases). Germline CDR1 is SQVTM and CDR2 is ANQGSEA. The V gene lost 4 bases and the J gene lost 2 bases, with 12 bases spanning the gap. The CDR3 is 13 residues long. The CDR3 DNA sequence: TGCAGCGTTGTCCCGATAGCGGCCTACGAGCAGTACTTC. Its translation: CSVVPIAAYEQYF.

This rearrangement joins TRBV6-5 to TRBJ1-3; D gene ambiguous. CDR1 is MNHEY, CDR2 SVGAGI, per germline. The V end lost 0 bases, the J end lost 0 bases, and 9 bases lay between the germline ends. The CDR3 has 16 residues. CDR3 protein: CASSYSSEFSGNTIYF. The CDR3 nucleotides read TGTGCCAGCAGTTACTCCAGCGAATTCTCTGGAAACACCATATATTTT.

The chain links TRBV12-3 or TRBV12-4 to TRBJ1-4; D call uncertain. V lost 4 bases to trimming and J lost 8 bases, with 14 bases between them. This CDR3 is 14 amino acids long. CDR3 in amino acids: CASSSGWVEEKLFF. The CDR3 DNA reads as TGTGCCAGCAGTTCAGGCTGGGTAGAAGAAAAACTGTTTTTT.

This chain uses TRBV6-5 with TRBJ1-1, with D possibly matching TRBD1 (6 bases). CDR1 and CDR2 from the germline V gene are MNHEY and SVGAGI. CDR3 length equals 15 residues. V lost 6 bases, J lost 1 base, and 15 bases lay in between. CDR3 sequence (DNA): TGTGCCAGCAGAGCTACAGGGTGGGGGAACACTGAAGCTTTCTTT. Translation gives CASRATGWGNTEAFF.

This rearrangement joins TRBV14 to TRBJ2-7; 8 bases are shared with TRBD1. Germline trimming cut 3 bases from V and 0 bases from J; bases unmatched to any gene: 7. CDR3 length: 16 amino acids. Germline V CDR1 and CDR2: SGHDN, FVKESK. The CDR3 DNA reads TGTGCCAGCAGCCATCGAGGGGGACAGGCCTCCTACGAGCAGTACTTC. It yields the protein CASSHRGGQASYEQYF.

The chain carries TRBV9 and TRBJ1-3, with D unresolved. Germline V gives CDR1 SGDLS, CDR2 YYNGEE. V gave up 0 bases and J gave up 2 bases, with 6 bases separating them. CDR3 size: 14 residues. The CDR3 nucleotides read TGTGCCAGCAGCGTAGCCAGCGCTGGAAACACCATATATTTT. Translated, it gives CASSVASAGNTIYF.

This clonotype was counted a single time. This chain's CDR3 is CSVETGDATDTQYF. In nucleotides, the CDR3 is TGCAGCGTGGAAACAGGGGATGCCACAGATACGCAGTATTTT. V is TRBV29-1 and J is TRBJ2-3; TRBD1 aligns across 7 bases. Germline loops: CDR1 SQVTM, CDR2 ANQGSEA. V shed 6 bases, J shed 2 bases, and the junction held 8 bases outside the gene matches. The CDR3 sequence is 14 residues long.

The chain joins TRBV6-1 to TRBJ2-5, with TRBD2 matching 11 bases. This CDR3 region has 17 residues. V lost 6 bases to trimming and J lost 3 bases; unmatched junction nucleotides: 12. From germline, CDR1 is MNHNS and CDR2 SASEGT. The CDR3 DNA sequence: TGTGCCAGCAGGCCTCATTCCGGGACTAGCGGTAAAGAGACCCAGTACTTC. This encodes CASRPHSGTSGKETQYF.

The chain couples TRBV6-2 or TRBV6-3 to TRBJ1-2; D is possibly TRBD1 (5 bases). Trimming took 2 bases from V and 5 from J, leaving 9 bases between them. The CDR3 length is 13 residues. Germline V CDR1 and CDR2: MNHEY, SVGEGT. Here the CDR3 reads CASSYETAYGYTF. Here the CDR3 DNA reads TGTGCCAGCAGTTACGAGACAGCATATGGCTACACCTTC.